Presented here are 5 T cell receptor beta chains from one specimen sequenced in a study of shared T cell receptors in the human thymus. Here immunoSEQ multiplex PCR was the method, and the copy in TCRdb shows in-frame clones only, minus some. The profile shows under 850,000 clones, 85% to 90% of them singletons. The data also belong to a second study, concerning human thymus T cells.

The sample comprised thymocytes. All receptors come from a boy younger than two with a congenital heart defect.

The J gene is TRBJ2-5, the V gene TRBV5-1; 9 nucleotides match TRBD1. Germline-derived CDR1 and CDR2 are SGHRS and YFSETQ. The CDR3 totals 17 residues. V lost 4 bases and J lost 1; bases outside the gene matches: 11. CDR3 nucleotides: TGCGCCAGCAGCGCTTCCCGGGACAGGGATATCCAAGAGACCCAGTACTTC. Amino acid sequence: CASSASRDRDIQETQYF.

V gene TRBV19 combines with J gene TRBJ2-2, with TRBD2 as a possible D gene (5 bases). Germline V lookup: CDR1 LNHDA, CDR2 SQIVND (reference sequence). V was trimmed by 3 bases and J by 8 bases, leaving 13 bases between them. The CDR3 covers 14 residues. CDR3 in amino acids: CASSMGRREGELFF. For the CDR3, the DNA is TGTGCCAGTAGTATGGGGAGACGGGAAGGGGAGCTGTTTTTT.

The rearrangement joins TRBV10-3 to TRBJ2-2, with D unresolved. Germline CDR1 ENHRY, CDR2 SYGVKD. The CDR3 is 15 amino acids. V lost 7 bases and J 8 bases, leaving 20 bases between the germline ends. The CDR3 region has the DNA TGTGCCATCACCTCCCGACGGGTGCGTCAAGGGGAGCTGTTTTTT. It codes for CAITSRRVRQGELFF.

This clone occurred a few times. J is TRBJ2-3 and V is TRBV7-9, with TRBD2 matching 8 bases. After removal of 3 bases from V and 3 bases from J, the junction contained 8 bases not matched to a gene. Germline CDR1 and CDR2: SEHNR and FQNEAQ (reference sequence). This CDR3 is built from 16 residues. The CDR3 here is CASSFPRLAQTDTQYF. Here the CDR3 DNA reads TGTGCCAGCAGCTTCCCCCGACTAGCGCAAACAGATACGCAGTATTTT.

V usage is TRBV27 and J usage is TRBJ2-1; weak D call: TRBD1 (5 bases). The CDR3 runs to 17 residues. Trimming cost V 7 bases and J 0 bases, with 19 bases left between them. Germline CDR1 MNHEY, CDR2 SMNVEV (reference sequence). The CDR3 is CASTRRVGGFSYNEQFF. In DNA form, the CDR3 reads TGTGCCAGCACCCGCAGGGTGGGCGGTTTCTCCTACAATGAGCAGTTCTTC.